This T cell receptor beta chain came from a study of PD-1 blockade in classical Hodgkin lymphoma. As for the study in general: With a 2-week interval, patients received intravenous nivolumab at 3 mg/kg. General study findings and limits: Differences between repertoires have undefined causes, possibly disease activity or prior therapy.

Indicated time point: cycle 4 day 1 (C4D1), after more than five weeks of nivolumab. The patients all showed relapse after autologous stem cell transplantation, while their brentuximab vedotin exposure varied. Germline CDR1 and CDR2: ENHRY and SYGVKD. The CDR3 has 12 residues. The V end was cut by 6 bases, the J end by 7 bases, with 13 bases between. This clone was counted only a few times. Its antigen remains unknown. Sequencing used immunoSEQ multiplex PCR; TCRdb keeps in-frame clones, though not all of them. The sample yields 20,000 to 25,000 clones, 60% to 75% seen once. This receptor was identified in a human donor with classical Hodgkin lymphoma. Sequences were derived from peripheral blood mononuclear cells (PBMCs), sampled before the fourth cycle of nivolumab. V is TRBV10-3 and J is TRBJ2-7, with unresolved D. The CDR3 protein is CAIRDNYGEQYF. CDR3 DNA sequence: TGTGCCATCAGAGACAATTATGGAGAGCAGTACTTC.